Listed below are T cell receptor beta chains from one sample, sequenced in a study of vaccination effects on CD4 cells after COVID-19. Using immunoSEQ multiplex PCR, the repertoire was profiled, and TCRdb retains in-frame clones only, with some absent. The sample shows about 45,000 clones, more than 60% of them seen only once. These TCRs' antigens remain unknown. The specimen comprised CD4+ T cells from PBMCs cultured with a peptide pool, sampled before COVID-19 vaccination. The receptor set was obtained from a human donor who had a prior SARS-CoV-2 infection. CDR3s include the opening cysteine and the closing phenylalanine or tryptophan. D genes are given only for firm matches. Size is stated for part of the rows, as once, few or many counts, or as a class when the clone is expanded.

j_call d_call v_call clone_size cdr3_aa cdr3_nt
TRBJ1-2 . TRBV6-1 . CASSEGSGEYYGYTF TGTGCCAGCAGTGAAGGTTCGGGAGAATACTATGGCTACACCTTC
TRBJ2-7 . TRBV11-3 . CASSLDLEGEQYF TGTGCCAGCAGCTTAGATCTCGAGGGCGAGCAGTACTTC
TRBJ2-1 . TRBV20-1 . CSASSSSFGEQFF TGCAGTGCTAGTAGCTCTAGCTTCGGCGAGCAGTTCTTC
TRBJ2-3 . TRBV6-6 . CASGSGTSHTDTQYF TGTGCCAGCGGATCCGGGACTTCCCACACAGATACGCAGTATTTT
TRBJ1-4 TRBD1 TRBV5-1 . CASRTGNEKLFF TGCGCCAGCAGGACAGGGAATGAAAAACTGTTTTTT
TRBJ1-1 . TRBV6-5 many CASSSRMNTEAFF TGTGCCAGCAGTTCCAGAATGAACACTGAAGCTTTCTTT
TRBJ2-1 . TRBV9 . CASSVAPSVYNEQFF TGTGCCAGCAGCGTAGCTCCTAGCGTCTACAATGAGCAGTTCTTC
TRBJ2-7 TRBD1 TRBV27 . CASSLRDRYSEQYF TGTGCCAGCAGCCTAAGGGACAGATATTCCGAGCAGTACTTC
TRBJ2-2 TRBD1 TRBV19 . CASSIEWGQGPGELFF TGTGCCAGTAGTATAGAGTGGGGACAGGGTCCCGGGGAGCTGTTTTTT
TRBJ1-3 . TRBV2 . CASTPTRGGNTIYF TGTGCCAGCACCCCGACAAGGGGTGGAAACACCATATATTTT
TRBJ2-2 TRBD2 TRBV6-6 . CASSLQTGGALGTGELFF TGTGCCAGCAGTCTCCAAACCGGGGGGGCCTTGGGGACCGGGGAGCTGTTTTTT
TRBJ2-1 TRBD2 TRBV5-1 . CASTLRTSGSGEQFF TGCGCCAGCACCCTGCGGACTAGCGGGAGCGGTGAGCAGTTCTTC
TRBJ2-1 . TRBV5-6 . CASSSDPMHNEQFF TGTGCCAGCAGCTCTGACCCCATGCACAATGAGCAGTTCTTC
TRBJ2-5 TRBD1 TRBV10-3 . CAIGQDRGFSETQYF TGTGCCATCGGACAGGACAGGGGGTTTTCGGAGACCCAGTACTTC
TRBJ1-1 . TRBV5-1 . CASSLSVADYTEAFF TGCGCCAGCAGCTTGAGTGTCGCGGATTACACTGAAGCTTTCTTT
TRBJ2-7 TRBD2 TRBV7-2 . CASSRTSGSFEQYF TGTGCCAGCAGCCGTACTAGCGGGAGTTTCGAGCAGTACTTC
TRBJ2-7 TRBD1 TRBV5-4 . CASSQTGGNEQYF TGTGCCAGCAGCCAAACAGGGGGTAACGAGCAGTACTTC
TRBJ2-7 . TRBV12-2 . CASRLRDEQYF TGTGCAAGTCGCTTAAGAGACGAGCAGTACTTC
TRBJ2-1 . TRBV3-1/TRBV3-2 few CASSGPAAYNEQFF TGTGCCAGCAGTGGTCCGGCCGCCTACAATGAGCAGTTCTTC
TRBJ1-3 . TRBV15 . CATSRDNVRDGNTIYF TGTGCCACCAGCAGAGATAACGTGAGGGACGGAAACACCATATATTTT
TRBJ2-3 TRBD2 TRBV5-1 . CASSLVGRGGTDTQYF TGCGCCAGCAGCTTGGTCGGGCGGGGGGGCACAGATACGCAGTATTTT
TRBJ1-5 TRBD1 TRBV29-1 . CSGQQGRRQPQHF TGCAGCGGACAACAGGGGAGACGGCAGCCCCAGCATTTT
TRBJ1-1 TRBD1 TRBV5-6 . CASRRTGDTEAFF TGTGCCAGCAGACGGACAGGCGACACTGAAGCTTTCTTT
TRBJ2-3 . TRBV18 . CASSPIPLDTQYF TGTGCCAGCTCACCTATCCCCCTAGATACGCAGTATTTT
TRBJ2-5 TRBD1 TRBV7-9 . CASSPQLTGEETQYF TGTGCCAGCAGCCCCCAATTGACAGGGGAAGAGACCCAGTACTTC
TRBJ1-1 TRBD1 TRBV20-1 . CSASGGTGFTEAFF TGCAGTGCTAGTGGAGGGACAGGGTTCACTGAAGCTTTCTTT
TRBJ1-2 . TRBV7-3 . CASSSGPGLSDGYTF TGTGCCAGCAGCTCGGGACCGGGACTATCGGATGGCTACACCTTC
TRBJ2-2 TRBD1 TRBV25-1 . CASSAPGTGGTGELFF TGTGCCAGCAGTGCACCCGGGACAGGGGGAACCGGGGAGCTGTTTTTT
TRBJ1-4 . TRBV5-8 once CASSPEIEKLFF TGTGCCAGCAGCCCCGAGATCGAAAAACTGTTTTTT
TRBJ1-2 . TRBV11-1 few CASSLDRGDYGYTF TGTGCCAGCAGCTTAGACAGAGGGGACTATGGCTACACCTTC
TRBJ1-1 . TRBV18 . CASSNSGRTGTEAFF TGTGCCAGCTCCAACAGCGGGAGAACCGGCACTGAAGCTTTCTTT
TRBJ1-1 . TRBV20-1 . CSASNGGRGDTEAFF TGCAGTGCTAGTAATGGGGGGAGAGGAGACACTGAAGCTTTCTTT
TRBJ1-5 . TRBV12-3/TRBV12-4 . CASSRTFRQPQHF TGTGCCAGCAGTCGGACCTTCAGGCAGCCCCAGCATTTT
TRBJ1-5 . TRBV28 . CASRGHLYQPQHF TGTGCCAGCAGAGGACACCTATACCAGCCCCAGCATTTT
TRBJ2-7 TRBD1 TRBV18 . CASSPQGDEQYF TGTGCCAGCTCACCTCAGGGGGATGAGCAGTACTTC
TRBJ1-2 . TRBV6-1 . CASSEAGAGILYTF TGTGCCAGCAGTGAAGCTGGGGCAGGGATTCTGTACACCTTC
TRBJ1-4 TRBD1 TRBV4-3 . CASSQERQGFFSTNEKLFF TGCGCCAGCAGCCAAGAGAGACAGGGTTTTTTCAGTACTAATGAAAAACTGTTTTTT
TRBJ1-1 . TRBV6-5 . CASSSGHREAEAFF TGTGCCAGCAGTAGCGGACACCGCGAAGCTGAAGCTTTCTTT
TRBJ1-2 TRBD1 TRBV2 once CASTLTGTNYGYTF TGTGCCAGCACCCTGACAGGGACGAACTATGGCTACACCTTC
TRBJ1-2 . TRBV7-9 . CASSPTVGGSYTF TGTGCCAGCAGCCCCACCGTCGGCGGATCCTACACCTTC
TRBJ2-6 . TRBV5-4 few CASSPTRRGANVLTF TGTGCCAGCAGCCCCACCCGGAGGGGGGCCAACGTCCTGACTTTC
TRBJ2-7 . TRBV7-2 few CASSSDRRREQYF TGTGCCAGCAGCTCCGACCGACGGAGGGAGCAGTACTTC
TRBJ1-4 . TRBV5-1 . CASSLDSNEKLFF TGCGCCAGCAGCCTGGACAGCAATGAAAAACTGTTTTTT
TRBJ2-1 . TRBV6-5 . CASRAAGQRNEQFF TGTGCCAGCAGGGCCGCGGGACAGAGAAATGAGCAGTTCTTC
TRBJ2-1 . TRBV28 . CASSLTGEVNEQFF TGTGCCAGCAGTCTTACAGGGGAGGTCAATGAGCAGTTCTTC
TRBJ1-6 . TRBV12-3/TRBV12-4 few CASSLMQGSPLHF TGTGCCAGCAGTTTAATGCAGGGCTCACCCCTCCACTTT
TRBJ1-5 TRBD1 TRBV6-5 few CASRVGTGANQPQHF TGTGCCAGCAGAGTGGGGACAGGGGCCAATCAGCCCCAGCATTTT
TRBJ1-1 . TRBV6-6 few CASSYRITEAFF TGTGCCAGCAGTTACCGCATCACTGAAGCTTTCTTT
TRBJ2-7 . TRBV5-4 few CASSSRLVPDGEQYF TGTGCCAGCAGCTCAAGACTAGTACCCGACGGCGAGCAGTACTTC